The rows below give T cell receptor beta chains drawn from one sample of a study of T cell repertoires in cytomegalovirus infection. No antigen is known for these receptors. TCRdb ran MiXCR on the reads and lists one entry per CDR3 protein. The profile covers more than 250,000 distinct CDR3 sequences, with around 25% appearing a single time and 13% taken by the ten largest. Specimen: cultured PBMCs, collected from culture after CMV antigen stimulation. The receptors here all came from a human donor in good health (CMV status not recorded). Some clones in this sample may be carry-over from other donors' samples. CDR3s include the opening cysteine and the closing phenylalanine or tryptophan. D genes are given only for firm matches. Expanded clones are given a class, and other clones once, few, many or no size at all.

D | size | J | V | CDR3 | DNA
. | . | TRBJ1-6 | TRBV5-4 | CASRPTGASPLHF | TGTGCCAGCAGGCCCACCGGGGCTTCACCCCTCCACTTT
. | few | TRBJ2-1 | TRBV11-3 | CASRGNNEQFF | TGTGCCAGCAGAGGGAATAATGAGCAGTTCTTC
. | many | TRBJ2-2 | TRBV6-2/TRBV6-3 | CAASSFQGPNTGELFF | TGTGCCGCCAGCAGTTTCCAGGGGCCGAACACCGGGGAGCTGTTTTTT
. | . | TRBJ1-5 | TRBV25-1 | CASSGVGQPQHF | TGTGCCAGCAGTGGTGTGGGTCAGCCCCAGCATTTT
TRBD2 | few | TRBJ2-7 | TRBV12-3/TRBV12-4 | CASSSPGGTSSYEQYF | TGTGCCAGCAGTTCGCCGGGAGGGACGAGCTCCTACGAGCAGTACTTC
TRBD2 | . | TRBJ2-1 | TRBV19 | CASSIDVAGGEQFF | TGTGCCAGTAGTATAGACGTAGCGGGAGGTGAGCAGTTCTTC
TRBD2 | few | TRBJ2-1 | TRBV4-1 | CASSPTFTGTSGSYYNEQFF | TGCGCCAGCAGCCCTACCTTCACCGGGACTAGCGGGAGTTACTACAATGAGCAGTTCTTC
TRBD1 | few | TRBJ2-7 | TRBV6-2/TRBV6-3 | CASSRGQGSEQYF | TGTGCCAGCAGCCGGGGACAGGGTAGCGAGCAGTACTTC
TRBD1 | few | TRBJ2-5 | TRBV7-2 | CASSLTGWDQETQYF | TGTGCCAGCAGCTTGACAGGGTGGGACCAAGAGACCCAGTACTTC
TRBD1 | few | TRBJ1-1 | TRBV4-1 | CASSQDRTGGNTEAFF | TGTGCCAGCAGCCAAGATCGGACAGGGGGTAACACTGAAGCTTTCTTT
. | few | TRBJ2-3 | TRBV15 | CATSREAGLTDTQYF | TGTGCCACCAGCAGAGAGGCAGGTTTGACAGATACGCAGTATTTT
TRBD1 | . | TRBJ2-7 | TRBV7-9 | CASSAHRDRGYEQYF | TGTGCCAGCAGCGCCCACCGGGACAGGGGCTACGAGCAGTACTTC
TRBD1 | few | TRBJ2-3 | TRBV20-1 | CSAPTGGDTQYF | TGCAGTGCCCCGACAGGGGGAGATACGCAGTATTTT
. | few | TRBJ1-2 | TRBV18 | CASSPRQGVEMAGYTF | TGTGCCAGCTCACCACGCCAGGGTGTGGAAATGGCTGGCTACACCTTC
TRBD2 | many | TRBJ2-3 | TRBV19 | CASRRLAGILESTDTQYF | TGTGCCAGTAGGCGACTAGCGGGCATTCTGGAAAGCACAGATACGCAGTATTTT
. | . | TRBJ2-1 | TRBV11-2 | CASLRDARSGEQFF | TGTGCCAGCTTGCGGGATGCACGTTCGGGTGAGCAGTTCTTC
TRBD1 | few | TRBJ1-2 | TRBV5-4 | CASSSTGANPGYTF | TGTGCCAGCAGCTCGACAGGGGCCAACCCCGGCTACACCTTC
. | few | TRBJ2-3 | TRBV5-4 | CASSSTVSTDTQYF | TGTGCCAGCAGCTCGACAGTTAGCACAGATACGCAGTATTTT
TRBD2 | . | TRBJ2-1 | TRBV29-1 | CSASGGANEQFF | TGCAGCGCTAGCGGAGGGGCAAATGAGCAGTTCTTC
TRBD1 | many | TRBJ1-1 | TRBV15 | CATSQERQGNTEAFF | TGTGCCACCTCCCAGGAGCGACAGGGGAACACTGAAGCTTTCTTT
. | many | TRBJ2-3 | TRBV7-2 | CASSWGPDTQYF | TGTGCCAGCAGCTGGGGGCCAGATACGCAGTATTTT
. | many | TRBJ1-1 | TRBV7-2 | CASSLAGMNTEAFF | TGTGCCAGCAGCTTAGCGGGAATGAACACTGAAGCTTTCTTT
TRBD1 | few | TRBJ1-5 | TRBV27 | CASSSLDRAIYQPQHF | TGTGCCAGCAGTTCCCTCGACAGGGCAATCTATCAGCCCCAGCATTTT
. | . | TRBJ2-1 | TRBV20-1 | CSVSDSSYNEQFF | TGCAGTGTATCGGACAGCTCCTACAATGAGCAGTTCTTC
. | few | TRBJ2-7 | TRBV6-2/TRBV6-3 | CASTEGDYEQYF | TGTGCCAGCACCGAGGGCGACTACGAGCAGTACTTC
. | . | TRBJ2-1 | TRBV6-2/TRBV6-3 | CASSSRGGYNEQFF | TGTGCCAGCAGTTCCCGGGGCGGGTACAATGAGCAGTTCTTC
. | . | TRBJ1-2 | TRBV14 | CASSQDPGSSYGYTF | TGTGCCAGCAGCCAAGACCCGGGGAGCTCCTATGGCTACACCTTC